This T cell receptor beta chain appears in the sequencing data of a study of early T cells in non-severe SARS-CoV-2 infection (dated by TCRdb to 2020 to 2023). Some background on the complete study: Because TCR sequencing relied on bulk RNA taken from unsorted whole blood, pairing of alpha and beta chains was not possible.

Receptors were amplified or captured by 5' RACE. The run used a NextSeq 500. In the TCR library protocol, unique molecular identifiers were attached to individual cDNA molecules to correct for PCR bias and sequencing error. TCR alpha and beta chains were both sequenced, and the abundances of alpha and beta sequences in each sample were closely correlated with each other. For the original study's pipeline: Decombinator V4 was used to annotate the V gene, J gene and CDR3 of the TCR sequences. Expanded TCRs were defined as changing significantly between any two time points under a Poisson model with p below 0.0001. Abundances of TCRs were expressed as counts per million after normalisation to the total number of TCRs sequenced in each sample. MAIT TCRs were defined by TRAV1-2 paired with TRAJ12, TRAJ20 or TRAJ33, and iNKT TCRs by TRAV10 paired with TRAJ18. VDJdb, accessed 1 November 2021, was searched for CMV, EBV and SARS-CoV-2 annotated TCRs, excluding TCRs annotated for multiple antigens. TCRdb cleaned the public reads at Q25 with fastp, built clones with MiXCR and kept in-frame beta chains. One record per CDR3 amino acid sequence lists the most common genes and DNA. The V and J calls shown here were made by TCRdb, not taken from the authors' results. This sample comprises some 60,000 distinct CDR3 sequences, approximately 12% of them detected only once. The ten largest clones take up about 1.3% of the sample.

Points on this clonotype: Its antigen has not been determined. Per-nucleotide qualities are absent, and no much larger clonotype sits a single base away.

A case-control design nested within a healthcare worker cohort in London, UK, was used, with weekly nasopharyngeal swab PCR tests and blood sampling performed. Healthcare workers were recruited between 23 and 31 March 2020, during the week of the UK lockdown, and were followed weekly for up to about 15 weeks. Results the study describes overall, beyond this receptor: Matching against VDJdb was skewed toward anti-spike CD8 responses, likely underestimated virus-specific expansions, and missed private and CD4 specificities.

The germline V gene encodes CDR1 LGHDT and CDR2 YNNKEL (reference sequence). V and J lose 6 bases and 1 base, and a span of 12 bases separates them. From cysteine to phenylalanine, the CDR3 is 14 amino acids long. The read is trimmed to its CDR3 DNA, 42 bases read in frame from base 1. Recombination connected TRBV3-1 to TRBJ1-1; TRBD1 is possibly the D segment (5 matching bases). The source was whole blood, collected at baseline. The sequence was obtained from an adult who was a healthcare worker with PCR-confirmed SARS-CoV-2 infection or an uninfected control (not recorded which). The CDR3 corresponds to CASSTRGQNTEAFF. In nucleotide form, the sequence is TGTGCCAGCAGTACAAGGGGCCAGAACACTGAAGCTTTCTTT.